The TCR beta chain described here comes from a study of T cell repertoires in ileal Crohn's disease. Regarding time point: inflamed ileum from the surgical specimen. Regarding this clone: Its antigen is still unknown.

The study, taken as a whole, reports: Endoscopic recurrence occurred in every patient whose clonality exceeded 26.8%. Sorted CD8 T cells held more high-frequency clones than CD4.

This CDR3 spans 13 amino acids. From germline, CDR1 is SQVTM and CDR2 ANQGSEA. V was pared by 6 bases and J by 3 bases, with 6 bases of the junction left unmatched. Clones were sequenced by immunoSEQ multiplex PCR, and TCRdb holds only the in-frame ones, with some missing. This repertoire shows some 3,100 clones, more than 75% found once; its top ten account for approximately 5.9%. Sequenced input: ileal tissue. This receptor was obtained from an adult with Crohn's disease. The gene calls are TRBV29-1 and TRBJ2-7, with 9 bases that match TRBD2. The CDR3, as DNA: TGCAGCGTCTGGAGGCGGGAGGGCTACGAGCAGTACTTC. It encodes CSVWRREGYEQYF.